The rows below give T cell receptor beta chains drawn from one sample of a study of beta chain features in type 1 diabetes. Generated by immunoSEQ multiplex PCR, the TCRdb table keeps only in-frame clones and is missing some. Of a few hundred thousand clones in the sample, about 26% were seen once. The sequenced sample was central memory CD4+ T cells from blood. Receptors originate from a man aged 25 to 40 in good health. CDR3s include the opening cysteine and the closing phenylalanine or tryptophan. A D gene is named only where the DNA matches it firmly. The size field is filled for only some rows; it gives once, few, many or a size class.

J gene,D gene,V gene,clone size,CDR3 protein,CDR3 DNA
TRBJ2-1,TRBD2,TRBV5-4,few,CASTPRSAGGLYNEQFF,TGTGCCAGCACCCCGAGGTCGGCGGGGGGGCTGTACAATGAGCAGTTCTTC
TRBJ2-3,-,TRBV19,-,CASSGTGDTQYF,TGTGCCAGTAGCGGGACCGGGGATACGCAGTATTTT
TRBJ2-5,-,TRBV7-8,-,CASSLGLETQYF,TGTGCCAGCAGCTTAGGTCTGGAGACCCAGTACTTC
TRBJ1-2,-,TRBV7-9,once,CASSDPELNYGYTF,TGTGCCAGCAGCGACCCGGAACTGAACTATGGCTACACCTTC
TRBJ1-5,-,TRBV30,few,CAWSPDSNQPQHF,TGTGCCTGGAGTCCAGACAGCAATCAGCCCCAGCATTTT
TRBJ2-2,-,TRBV28,few,CASSPPVGHGELFF,TGTGCCAGCAGTCCTCCGGTAGGGCACGGGGAGCTGTTTTTT
TRBJ2-5,-,TRBV7-8,-,CASSLVVQETQYF,TGTGCCAGCAGCTTAGTCGTCCAAGAGACCCAGTACTTC
TRBJ2-5,-,TRBV28,-,CASSKGRSQETQYF,TGTGCCAGCAGTAAGGGACGGTCCCAAGAGACCCAGTACTTC
TRBJ2-7,TRBD1,TRBV5-6,-,CASWTGTASYEQYF,TGTGCCAGCTGGACCGGGACAGCCTCCTACGAGCAGTACTTC
TRBJ2-3,-,TRBV30,-,CAWGTRAKADTQYF,TGTGCCTGGGGGACCCGGGCGAAGGCAGATACGCAGTATTTT
TRBJ2-1,TRBD2,TRBV7-9,-,CASSLVAGVGNEQFF,TGTGCCAGCAGCTTAGTAGCGGGAGTGGGGAATGAGCAGTTCTTC
TRBJ2-5,-,TRBV29-1,few,CSVELPYPRETQYF,TGCAGCGTTGAGCTGCCGTACCCCAGAGAGACCCAGTACTTC
TRBJ2-3,TRBD2,TRBV7-2,few,CASSWSGVSTDTQYF,TGTGCCAGCAGCTGGAGCGGGGTTAGCACAGATACGCAGTATTTT
TRBJ2-7,TRBD1,TRBV7-2,-,CASSYKRGREQYF,TGTGCCAGCAGCTACAAGAGGGGGCGTGAGCAGTACTTC
TRBJ1-1,-,TRBV5-1,few,CASSSTGNTEAFF,TGCGCCAGCAGTTCTACAGGGAACACTGAAGCTTTCTTT
TRBJ2-4,-,TRBV5-1,-,CASSLTVAKNIQYF,TGCGCCAGCAGCTTGACGGTAGCCAAAAACATTCAGTACTTC
TRBJ1-2,-,TRBV2,-,CASSEVRSYTF,TGTGCCAGCAGTGAGGTGAGGAGCTACACCTTC
TRBJ2-7,-,TRBV28,-,CASSPGAGGAYEQYF,TGTGCCAGCAGCCCGGGAGCCGGCGGGGCCTACGAGCAGTACTTC
TRBJ2-7,-,TRBV30,many,CAWSIGGYEQYF,TGTGCCTGGTCGATCGGTGGTTACGAGCAGTACTTC
TRBJ2-7,-,TRBV2,many,CASSPSYEQYF,TGTGCCAGCAGCCCGTCCTACGAGCAGTACTTC
TRBJ2-7,-,TRBV28,-,CASSPGRGRAYEQYF,TGTGCCAGCAGTCCGGGCAGGGGCCGAGCCTACGAGCAGTACTTC
TRBJ1-5,-,TRBV30,-,CALSAPATPRSNQPQHF,TGTGCCTTGAGTGCCCCGGCGACCCCCAGGAGCAATCAGCCCCAGCATTTT
TRBJ2-5,-,TRBV5-1,few,CASSFLQGPQETQYF,TGCGCCAGCAGCTTCCTGCAGGGCCCCCAAGAGACCCAGTACTTC
TRBJ1-1,-,TRBV7-2,-,CASSFGTLGTEAFF,TGTGCCAGCAGCTTTGGGACATTAGGCACTGAAGCTTTCTTT
TRBJ1-1,-,TRBV29-1,-,CSVLRPLSAEAFF,TGCAGCGTTCTTAGGCCCCTCAGCGCTGAAGCTTTCTTT
TRBJ2-1,TRBD1,TRBV5-6,-,CASSQDSGTGYNEQFF,TGTGCCAGCAGCCAGGATTCCGGGACAGGGTACAATGAGCAGTTCTTC
TRBJ2-7,-,TRBV5-1,few,CASSLAPGTSYEQYF,TGCGCCAGCAGCTTGGCCCCTGGCACTTCCTACGAGCAGTACTTC
TRBJ2-7,-,TRBV7-9,few,CASSPKGGNYEQYF,TGTGCCAGCAGCCCCAAGGGGGGCAACTACGAGCAGTACTTC